This TCR beta chain was recorded in a study of blood T cell repertoires in COVID-19. Assay: immunoSEQ multiplex PCR; the TCRdb copy retains only in-frame clones and omits some. The sample has some 100,000 clones, roughly nine tenths seen once. Germline V gene lookup returns CDR1 SGHTA and CDR2 FQGNSA. The CDR3 length is 13 residues. V shed 2 bases, J shed 7 bases, and the junction held 4 bases outside the gene matches. What was sequenced was peripheral blood. The TCR was taken from a man aged 50 to 59 with acute or convalescent COVID-19. The chain is built from TRBV7-2 and TRBJ1-2; 7 bases align to TRBD1. DNA for the CDR3: TGTGCCAGCAGCTTAAAGGGGGCGGTTGGCTACACCTTC. Amino acid sequence: CASSLKGAVGYTF. The entire variable domain, with the rest obtained from reference TRBV7-2 and TRBJ1-2, is as follows: GAGVSQSPSNKVTEKGKDVELRCDPISGHTALYWYRQSLGQGLEFLIYFQGNSAPDKSGLPSDRFSAERTGGSVSTLTIQRTQQEDSAVYLCASSLKGAVGYTFGSGTRLTVV.